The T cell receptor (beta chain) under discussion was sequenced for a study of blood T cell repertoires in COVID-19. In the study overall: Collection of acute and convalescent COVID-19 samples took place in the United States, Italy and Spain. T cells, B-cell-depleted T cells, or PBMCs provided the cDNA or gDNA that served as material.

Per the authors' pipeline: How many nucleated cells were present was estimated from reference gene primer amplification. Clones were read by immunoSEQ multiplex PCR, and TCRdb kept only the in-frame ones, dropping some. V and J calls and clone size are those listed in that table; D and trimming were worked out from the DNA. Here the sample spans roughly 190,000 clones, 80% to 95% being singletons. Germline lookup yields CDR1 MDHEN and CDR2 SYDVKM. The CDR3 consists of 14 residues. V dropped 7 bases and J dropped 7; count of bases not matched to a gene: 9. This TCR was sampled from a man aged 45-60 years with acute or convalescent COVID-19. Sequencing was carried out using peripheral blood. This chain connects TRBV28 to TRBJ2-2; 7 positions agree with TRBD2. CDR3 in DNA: TGTGCCAGCAAAAGGGACGGGGGGATCGGGGAGCTGTTTTTT. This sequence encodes CASKRDGGIGELFF.